This T cell receptor beta chain stems from a study of cytomegalovirus exposure and HLA in healthy donors. About the research overall: The Caucasian-associated ancestry cluster contained 81% of the approximately 420 genotyped donors. General observations from the study: Earlier results showed most TCR beta V segments being productive about 87% or about 30% of the time.

Comment on this clone: Its specificity is unknown.

PCR involved 60 Vbeta and 13 Jbeta primers. Profiled with immunoSEQ multiplex PCR; TCRdb holds only in-frame clones, not every one. Its listing shows 180,000 or so clones. Germline loops: CDR1 GTSNPN, CDR2 SVGIG (reference sequence). The CDR3 loop spans 18 amino acids. V was clipped by 7 bases and J by 2 bases; unmatched bases: 18. The source of this sequence is a boy under 18 in good health and CMV-seronegative. This rearrangement joins TRBV30 to TRBJ2-7, with 12 nucleotides matching TRBD2. Sequenced: PBMCs. CDR3 loop: CASMRLAGASPTTYEQYF. The CDR3 coding sequence is TGTGCCTCCATGCGACTAGCGGGGGCTTCACCCACTACCTACGAGCAGTACTTC.